This T cell receptor (beta chain) was obtained from a study of CD8+CD57+ T cells in acquired aplastic anemia. About the research overall: The study obtained an average of 3.2 ug of DNA from sorted CD4+ and CD8+ cells.

Germline CDR1 reads SEHNR; CDR2 reads FQNEAQ (reference sequence). The CDR3 has 15 amino acids. The V end was cut by 0 bases, the J end by 10 bases, with 13 bases between. This clonotype was observed a few times. TCR beta VDJ combinations and CDR3 sequences were profiled from genomic DNA. TCRdb passed the reads through MiXCR, listing each CDR3 protein once. Of 150,000 to 200,000 distinct CDR3 sequences in the sample, 64% were seen once. Sequenced material: sorted CD4+, CD8+, or CD8+CD57+ T cells (not recorded which) from PBMCs. The TCR sequence derives from a human donor with severe aplastic anemia or a healthy control (not recorded which). The chain recombines TRBV7-9 with TRBJ1-6; D gene uncertain. CDR3 nucleotide sequence: TGTGCCAGCAGCTTAGCGGAGTGGCTGGACTCACCCCTCCACTTT. This sequence encodes CASSLAEWLDSPLHF. The variable domain in full, with the rest retrieved from reference TRBV7-9 and TRBJ1-6, is DTGVSQNPRHKITKRGQNVTFRCDPISEHNRLYWYRQTLGQGPEFLTYFQNEAQLEKSRLLSDRFSAERPKGSFSTLEIQRTEQGDSAMYLCASSLAEWLDSPLHFGNGTRLTVT.